Listed below are T cell receptor beta chains from one sample, sequenced in a study of blood T cell repertoires in COVID-19. Only in-frame clones appear in the TCRdb table, and some are missing; sequencing was by immunoSEQ multiplex PCR. The sample has 150,000 to 200,000 clones; around nine tenths are singletons. The sample comprised PBMCs or T cells enriched from blood (not recorded which). The receptor set was obtained from a woman between 18 and 29 years old who had recovered from COVID-19. Each CDR3 is given with its conserved first and last residue. The D gene is left open where the match is weak. Not all rows give a size; the values are once, few, many and, for expanded clones, a class.

len: 13; abundance: -; d_gene: TRBD2; j_gene: TRBJ2-3; v_gene: TRBV28; CDR3aa: CAAGGPSTDTQYF; CDR3nt: TGTGCCGCGGGGGGGCCAAGCACAGATACGCAGTATTTT
len: 13; abundance: -; d_gene: -; j_gene: TRBJ2-4; v_gene: TRBV28; CDR3aa: CASSPISEGIQYF; CDR3nt: TGTGCCAGCAGTCCTATTTCGGAGGGCATTCAGTACTTC
len: 13; abundance: -; d_gene: -; j_gene: TRBJ2-3; v_gene: TRBV3-1/TRBV3-2; CDR3aa: CASSPTSTDTQYF; CDR3nt: TGTGCCAGCAGCCCGACTAGCACAGATACGCAGTATTTT
len: 12; abundance: -; d_gene: TRBD1; j_gene: TRBJ2-4; v_gene: TRBV12-3/TRBV12-4; CDR3aa: CASSRRPGQGAF; CDR3nt: TGTGCCAGCAGTAGACGACCGGGACAGGGGGCCTTC
len: 15; abundance: -; d_gene: -; j_gene: TRBJ1-6; v_gene: TRBV27; CDR3aa: CASSLQQGFNSPLHF; CDR3nt: TGTGCCAGCAGTTTACAACAGGGTTTTAATTCACCCCTCCACTTT
len: 15; abundance: -; d_gene: TRBD2; j_gene: TRBJ2-7; v_gene: TRBV4-3; CDR3aa: CASSLGSGSSYEQYF; CDR3nt: TGCGCCAGCAGCCTCGGAAGCGGGAGCTCCTACGAGCAGTACTTC
len: 14; abundance: -; d_gene: TRBD1; j_gene: TRBJ1-4; v_gene: TRBV6-1; CDR3aa: CASSEGQGVEKLFF; CDR3nt: TGTGCCAGCAGTGAGGGACAGGGGGTCGAAAAACTGTTTTTT
len: 15; abundance: -; d_gene: TRBD2; j_gene: TRBJ2-7; v_gene: TRBV5-6; CDR3aa: CASNGGGLAFYEQYF; CDR3nt: TGTGCCAGCAATGGGGGCGGACTAGCGTTCTACGAGCAGTACTTC
len: 14; abundance: few; d_gene: -; j_gene: TRBJ1-3; v_gene: TRBV5-4; CDR3aa: CASSQGSSGNTIYF; CDR3nt: TGTGCCAGCAGCCAGGGAAGCTCTGGAAACACCATATATTTT
len: 16; abundance: -; d_gene: -; j_gene: TRBJ2-3; v_gene: TRBV6-6; CDR3aa: CASSYISGGSTDTQYF; CDR3nt: TGTGCCAGCAGTTACATATCCGGCGGGAGCACAGATACGCAGTATTTT
len: 17; abundance: -; d_gene: TRBD1; j_gene: TRBJ1-2; v_gene: TRBV28; CDR3aa: CASRPIGGDRGPYGYTF; CDR3nt: TGTGCCAGCAGGCCTATCGGAGGGGACAGGGGGCCCTATGGCTACACCTTC
len: 14; abundance: -; d_gene: TRBD1; j_gene: TRBJ1-2; v_gene: TRBV7-2; CDR3aa: CASSSDRGIYGYTF; CDR3nt: TGTGCCAGCAGCAGCGACAGGGGTATCTATGGCTACACCTTC
len: 16; abundance: -; d_gene: TRBD1; j_gene: TRBJ2-2; v_gene: TRBV18; CDR3aa: CASSPPFRGQDGELFF; CDR3nt: TGTGCCAGCTCACCACCTTTCAGGGGGCAGGACGGGGAGCTGTTTTTT
len: 13; abundance: few; d_gene: -; j_gene: TRBJ1-6; v_gene: TRBV6-4; CDR3aa: CASSDREGEPLHF; CDR3nt: TGTGCCAGCAGTGACCGGGAGGGTGAACCCCTCCACTTT
len: 13; abundance: -; d_gene: -; j_gene: TRBJ2-7; v_gene: TRBV19; CDR3aa: CASRSSGSYEQYF; CDR3nt: TGTGCCAGTAGGAGTTCAGGGTCCTACGAGCAGTACTTC
len: 15; abundance: few; d_gene: -; j_gene: TRBJ2-1; v_gene: TRBV5-4; CDR3aa: CASSPGGGWGNEQFF; CDR3nt: TGTGCCAGCAGCCCTGGCGGCGGGTGGGGCAATGAGCAGTTCTTC
len: 13; abundance: -; d_gene: TRBD1; j_gene: TRBJ1-4; v_gene: TRBV28; CDR3aa: CATKTGGPEKLFF; CDR3nt: TGTGCCACCAAGACAGGGGGCCCGGAAAAACTGTTTTTT
len: 15; abundance: -; d_gene: -; j_gene: TRBJ1-1; v_gene: TRBV15; CDR3aa: CATSRDLTAGTSAFF; CDR3nt: TGTGCCACCAGCAGAGATCTCACGGCCGGGACATCGGCTTTCTTT
len: 15; abundance: -; d_gene: TRBD1; j_gene: TRBJ1-5; v_gene: TRBV6-5; CDR3aa: CASSLDRVGNQPQHF; CDR3nt: TGTGCCAGCAGTTTGGACAGGGTCGGAAATCAGCCCCAGCATTTT
len: 14; abundance: -; d_gene: TRBD1; j_gene: TRBJ2-3; v_gene: TRBV27; CDR3aa: CASSPRTGIDTQYF; CDR3nt: TGTGCCAGCAGTCCAAGGACAGGGATAGATACGCAGTATTTT
len: 16; abundance: -; d_gene: -; j_gene: TRBJ2-1; v_gene: TRBV9; CDR3aa: CASSPRPGSFHNEQFF; CDR3nt: TGTGCCAGCAGCCCACGTCCGGGTAGCTTTCACAATGAGCAGTTCTTC
len: 16; abundance: -; d_gene: TRBD1; j_gene: TRBJ1-4; v_gene: TRBV28; CDR3aa: CASSLQPGQVFEKLFF; CDR3nt: TGTGCCAGCAGCCTACAACCGGGACAGGTATTTGAAAAACTGTTTTTT
len: 17; abundance: -; d_gene: TRBD2; j_gene: TRBJ2-3; v_gene: TRBV27; CDR3aa: CASSARLAGGPTDTQYF; CDR3nt: TGTGCCAGCAGTGCCAGACTAGCGGGAGGGCCCACAGATACGCAGTATTTT
len: 14; abundance: -; d_gene: -; j_gene: TRBJ2-3; v_gene: TRBV19; CDR3aa: CASSPPGSTDTQYF; CDR3nt: TGTGCCAGTAGTCCCCCCGGTAGCACAGATACGCAGTATTTT
len: 14; abundance: -; d_gene: -; j_gene: TRBJ2-1; v_gene: TRBV6-5; CDR3aa: CASRRGSAHNEQFF; CDR3nt: TGTGCCAGCAGGAGAGGTAGCGCTCACAATGAGCAGTTCTTC
len: 10; abundance: once; d_gene: -; j_gene: TRBJ2-1; v_gene: TRBV29-1; CDR3aa: CSAYYLEQFF; CDR3nt: TGCAGCGCTTACTACCTTGAGCAGTTCTTC
len: 17; abundance: -; d_gene: TRBD1; j_gene: TRBJ2-3; v_gene: TRBV5-4; CDR3aa: CASSLPQGATSTDTQYF; CDR3nt: TGTGCCAGCAGCCTCCCCCAGGGGGCTACTAGCACAGATACGCAGTATTTT
len: 16; abundance: -; d_gene: TRBD2; j_gene: TRBJ2-1; v_gene: TRBV18; CDR3aa: CASSLLGTSDYNEQFF; CDR3nt: TGTGCCAGCTCACTCCTCGGGACTAGCGACTACAATGAGCAGTTCTTC
len: 16; abundance: -; d_gene: TRBD2; j_gene: TRBJ2-3; v_gene: TRBV11-3; CDR3aa: CASSSKLAVPTDTQYF; CDR3nt: TGTGCCAGCAGCTCAAAACTAGCGGTGCCCACAGATACGCAGTATTTT